This T cell receptor (beta chain) was observed in a study of T cells in localized non-small cell lung cancer (dated by TCRdb to between 2020 and 2021). Describing the broader study: The study analyzed T cell repertoires of hundreds of early-stage NSCLC patients, comparing tumors and uninvolved tumor-adjacent lungs. A mean age of roughly 66 years was recorded for the NSCLC patients, of whom 120 to 150 were male and some 100 were female. The cohort comprised 200 to 300 treatment-naïve NSCLC patients with resected, localized lung tumors. Here is what the overall study found, with its caveats: Because multi-region tumor sequencing was not performed, intratumor heterogeneity could not be ruled out. Since the design was exploratory, TCR variables were selected using unadjusted p-values with no false-discovery rate correction. Longer overall survival was associated with higher T cell density in blood, whereas shorter survival was associated with higher clonality in adjacent lung. Uninvolved tumor-adjacent lung showed the highest T cell clonality, higher than tumor, which suggests more focused antigenic responses in the adjacent lung. A median of around 57 of the top 100 tumor clones turned up in the paired uninvolved adjacent lung, and some 27 of those clones also ranked among the top 100 of that same adjacent lung.

TCR beta CDR3 regions were sequenced from DNA using the immunoSEQ Assay. Concerning the study's data processing: T cell density was computed as TCR beta template counts normalized to usable DNA estimated by amplifying housekeeping genes. The preseqR package was used to estimate richness by extrapolating to 400,000 templates for PBMC samples and to 120,000 templates for tissue samples. Clonality was defined by subtracting Pielou's evenness from one. Tissue-enriched TCRs were identified by differential abundance testing using productive amino-acid clonotypes, minimum total count 5 and alpha 0.1. The Jaccard Index and the Morisita Overlap Index were used to quantify repertoire overlap between compartments. TCR beta CDR3s were clustered by GLIPH together with public tetramer-defined viral CDR3s, and at least three viral sequences plus V-gene enrichment were required for viral motifs. TCRdb took over this immuneACCESS table, retaining in-frame rearrangements with V and J assigned. Such tables are incomplete; in checked studies, under half of the missing clones stem from an unresolved V gene, and the remainder is unexplained. Clone size and the V and J calls come from that table; the DNA yielded D and trimming. Within this sample are more than 1,000 clones, with less than 30% of them counted one time only. The ten largest clonotypes hold about 8.1% of the sample.

By share, this clone ranks as medium-sized (0.01 to 0.1%). This receptor's antigen is unknown. No clone much larger than this one lies a single base away; base qualities are absent. Uninvolved adjacent lung was sampled at least 2 cm away from the tumor margin, and two independent pathologists confirmed that the tissue had no atypia. At diagnosis, tumor, uninvolved tumor-adjacent lung and peripheral blood were collected and then preserved as a mix of FFPE and fresh-frozen material. The CDR3 starts with the cysteine, ends with the phenylalanine, and has 14 residues. The DNA shown is the 42-base CDR3, in frame from base 1. The germline V gene gives CDR1 as SGHNT and CDR2 as YENEEA. Between the V and J ends, shortened by 5 bases and 4 bases respectively, the junction contains 11 bases.

Sequenced here: normal lung tissue next to the tumor, sampled before any cancer treatment. This sequence was found in an older male donor with stage II lung adenocarcinoma. The receptor chain draws on TRBV11-3 and TRBJ2-2, with no confidently assigned D gene. The sequenced DNA is TGTGCCAGCAGCCCTGGACCGACCACCGGGGAGCTGTTTTTT. Translated, it reads CASSPGPTTGELFF.